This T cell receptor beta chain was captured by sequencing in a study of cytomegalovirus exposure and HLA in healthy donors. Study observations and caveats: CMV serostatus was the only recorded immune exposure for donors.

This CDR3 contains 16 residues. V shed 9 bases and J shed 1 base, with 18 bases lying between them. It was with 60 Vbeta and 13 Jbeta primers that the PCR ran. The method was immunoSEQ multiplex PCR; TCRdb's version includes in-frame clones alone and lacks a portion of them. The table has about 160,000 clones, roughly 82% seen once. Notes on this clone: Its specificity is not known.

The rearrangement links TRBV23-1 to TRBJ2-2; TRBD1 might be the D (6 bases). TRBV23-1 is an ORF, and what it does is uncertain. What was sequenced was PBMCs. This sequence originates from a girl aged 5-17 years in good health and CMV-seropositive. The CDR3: CARRFKGELNTGELFF. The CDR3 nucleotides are TGCGCCAGGAGATTCAAGGGGGAATTGAACACCGGGGAGCTGTTTTTT.